This paragraph reports one T cell receptor (beta chain). This sample stems from a study of blood T cell repertoires in COVID-19. Across the whole study: PBMCs, B-cell-depleted T cells, or T cells were the source of the cDNA or gDNA that made up the material.

This CDR3 has 15 residues. The germline gives CDR1 LNHDA, CDR2 SQIVND (reference sequence). Deletions cut 9 bases from V and 0 bases from J, with 15 bases between. The authors' processing: Nucleated cell counts were estimated from reference gene primer amplification. TCRdb's copy holds only in-frame clones and misses some; the assay was immunoSEQ multiplex PCR. The V and J calls and clone size were taken over from that table, and D and trimming were inferred from the DNA. The sample has about 68,000 clones, about 80% seen once. Specimen: peripheral blood. This sequence was found in a human donor in a cohort sampled during active COVID-19. The chain has TRBV19 and TRBJ1-5; a weak D match, TRBD1 (6 bases). CDR3 protein: CASGGLGYSNQPQHF. In nucleotides, the CDR3 is TGTGCCAGCGGGGGGCTTGGATATAGCAATCAGCCCCAGCATTTT.